Each of the 18 T cell receptor beta chains below was sequenced from the same sample in a study of T cells in Graves' hyperthyroidism and ophthalmopathy. Amplification targeted TCR beta CDR3 regions from RNA transcripts. Using the HTBI primer set, a first-round RT-PCR was run on the TCR CDR3. Using its own MiXCR run on the multiplex PCR reads, TCRdb lists one record per CDR3 protein. Among 45,000 to 75,000 distinct CDR3 sequences listed, 49% were seen once. Sequenced sample: blood. Receptors originate from a woman aged 25 to 39 with Graves' ophthalmopathy.

This clonotype was counted many times. The genes are TRBV5-1 and TRBJ1-2, with 9 bases fitting TRBD1. The CDR3 loop spans 15 amino acids. Trimming took 2 bases from V and 8 from J; bases not matched to a gene: 10. Germline V gene data show CDR1 as SGHRS and CDR2 as YFSETQ. The CDR3: CASSFPTGGLEGYTF. In DNA form, the CDR3 reads TGCGCCAGCAGCTTTCCCACAGGGGGCCTGGAGGGCTACACCTTC. Based on the CDR3 plus reference TRBV5-1 and TRBJ1-2, the full variable domain is KAGVTQTPRYLIKTRGQQVTLSCSPISGHRSVSWYQQTPGQGLQFLFEYFSETQRNKGNFPGRFSGRQFSNSRSEMNVSTLELGDSALYLCASSFPTGGLEGYTFGSGTRLTVV.

J is TRBJ1-2 and V is TRBV20-1, with D possibly being TRBD1 (6 bases). V shed 5 bases and J shed 8 bases, with 12 bases lying between them. CDR1 and CDR2 from the germline V gene are DFQATT and SNEGSKA (reference sequence). The CDR3 is 11 residues long. Written as DNA, the CDR3 is TGCAGTGCTCTAGGGGGGGCCGGCTACACCTTC. Amino acids: CSALGGAGYTF.

At least ten counts were recorded for this clonotype. The chain links TRBV6-1 to TRBJ1-2; D gene unclear. Trimming shortened V by 2 bases and J by 4 bases, and 5 bases separated the two germline ends. CDR3 length: 12 amino acids. Germline V gene sequence: CDR1 MNHNS, CDR2 SASEGT. The CDR3 sequence: CASSEYGYGYTF. The CDR3 bases are TGTGCCAGCAGTGAATACGGCTATGGCTACACCTTC.

By frequency in the sample, this clonotype is medium-sized. CDR3 residues: CATQADRDQPQHF. The CDR3 coding sequence is TGTGCCACCCAAGCGGACAGGGATCAGCCCCAGCATTTT. The V call is TRBV24-1, the J call TRBJ1-5, with 8 bases aligning to TRBD1. Unmatched junction bases numbered 5, after V lost 9 bases and J lost 5 bases. The length of the CDR3 is 13 residues. From germline, CDR1 is KGHDR and CDR2 SFDVKD.

This clonotype was seen only a few times. The CDR3 spells CATSEHSGRAYEQYF. The CDR3 DNA reads TGTGCCACCAGCGAGCATAGCGGGAGGGCCTACGAGCAGTACTTC. This chain uses TRBV15 with TRBJ2-7, with TRBD2 matching 11 bases. This CDR3 contains 15 residues. Germline V gene lookup returns CDR1 LNHNV and CDR2 YYDKDF (reference sequence). Trimming cost V 5 bases and J 2 bases; bases outside gene matches: 5.

Of note for this clonotype: Because the CDR3 is missing its conserved closing phenylalanine or tryptophan, this is likely a read error. Because the CDR3's place on the DNA is in doubt, the DNA is left out and the CDR3 is given as listed by TCRdb. The chain carries TRBV20-1 and TRBJ1-2; TRBD1 is the table's D call and was not checked against the DNA. Germline assignment: CDR1 DFQATT and CDR2 SNEGSKA (reference sequence). Including both end residues, the CDR3 is 10 amino acids long. CDR3 sequence: CSARDPTGVA.

The chain is built from TRBV29-1 and TRBJ2-1; 8 bases are a match to TRBD1. The V and J ends lost 5 bases and 6 bases, in that order; junction bases with no gene match: 6. There are 13 residues in the CDR3. The germline V gene has CDR1 SQVTM and CDR2 ANQGSEA. CDR3 nucleotides: TGCAGCGTTTCAGGGACAGGAGGCAATGAGCAGTTCTTC. Its translation is CSVSGTGGNEQFF.

About this clonotype itself: Germline and junction disagree at one end, which may indicate a read error. The V gene is TRBV29-1, the J gene TRBJ1-1; weak D call: TRBD1 (5 bases). CDR3 size: 14 residues. CDR1 and CDR2 (germline): SQVTM, ANQGSEA. CDR3 region: CSAAPGLMDTEAFF. DNA for the CDR3: TGCAGCGCGGCCCCCGGACTCATGGACACTGAGGCTTTCTTT.

About this clonotype itself: Because it lacks the conserved phenylalanine or tryptophan at the end, this CDR3 is likely a read error. The chain uses TRBV3-1 and TRBJ1-3; D gene uncertain. Germline assignment: CDR1 LGHDT and CDR2 YNNKEL (reference sequence). This CDR3 spans 15 amino acids. The germline V and J ends were trimmed by 0 bases and 0 bases, with 6 bases remaining between them. CDR3 sequence reads: CASSQETVSGNTIYL. The DNA for the CDR3 is TGTGCCAGCAGCCAAGAAACAGTCTCTGGAAACACCATATATCTT.

The chain uses TRBV20-1 and TRBJ1-5; a possible D gene is TRBD1 (6 bases). CDR1 and CDR2 (germline): DFQATT, SNEGSKA (reference sequence). This CDR3 is 13 amino acids long. Deletions cut 2 bases from V and 5 bases from J, with 10 bases between. CDR3 in amino acids: CSARRGVYQPQHF. CDR3 DNA sequence: TGCAGTGCTAGAAGGGGGGTATATCAGCCCCAGCATTTT.

The chain carries TRBV10-2 and TRBJ2-3; maybe TRBD1 (5 bases). V shed 5 bases and J shed 5 bases, with 17 bases lying between them. Germline V gene data show CDR1 as WSHSY and CDR2 as SAAADI. The CDR3 covers 15 residues. This chain's CDR3 is CASSLDPGAKDTQYF. The DNA of the CDR3 is TGCGCCAGCAGTTTGGACCCTGGGGCGAAAGATACGCAGTATTTT.

The table lists this clonotype with many counts. The chain couples TRBV11-2 to TRBJ1-6; D is unresolved. Between the trimmed V and J ends, which lost 2 bases and 11 bases, there was a span of 10 bases. Germline values: CDR1 SGHAT, CDR2 FQNNGV. The CDR3 has 13 amino acids. The CDR3 loop is CASSLNPNPPLHF. CDR3 bases: TGTGCCAGCAGCTTAAATCCAAATCCACCCCTCCACTTT.

The chain is built from TRBV7-9 and TRBJ1-3, with TRBD1 matching 7 bases. The CDR3 contains 14 residues. CDR1 and CDR2 from the germline V gene are SEHNR and FQNEAQ (reference sequence). After removal of 4 bases from V and 8 bases from J, the junction contained 8 bases not matched to a gene. CDR3 DNA: TGTGCCAGCAGCTCCCGGACAGGATTATACACCATATATTTT. Translation gives CASSSRTGLYTIYF.

This clonotype was seen repeatedly, ten times or more. CDR3 sequence (DNA): TGCGCCAGCAGGCCAGACACCAGTAACTATGGCTACACCTTC. It specifies CASRPDTSNYGYTF. The chain joins TRBV5-1 to TRBJ1-2; D call uncertain. The CDR3 is 14 residues long. The V end was cut by 5 bases, the J end by 1 base, with 12 bases between. The germline CDR1 and CDR2 sequences are SGHRS and YFSETQ.

This clonotype was observed at least ten times. The chain links TRBV14 to TRBJ2-3; 11 bases line up with TRBD2. The trim removed 0 bases at V and 7 bases at J, leaving 6 bases unmatched. CDR3 length: 16 amino acids. The germline CDR1 and CDR2 sequences are SGHDN and FVKESK. CDR3 sequence (DNA): TGTGCCAGCAGCCAAGATGGAACTAGCGGGAGAAATACGCAGTATTTT. Its translation is CASSQDGTSGRNTQYF.

This clonotype was recorded at least ten times. The rearrangement links TRBV15 to TRBJ1-1; D call uncertain. V was pared by 8 bases and J by 5 bases, with 12 bases between. Germline V gene data show CDR1 as LNHNV and CDR2 as YYDKDF (reference sequence). The CDR3 runs 12 residues. The chain's CDR3 is CATGVLHTEAFF. The CDR3 nucleotides read TGTGCCACCGGCGTGCTCCATACTGAAGCTTTCTTT.

J is TRBJ1-2 and V is TRBV7-4, with D uncertain. Trimming left V 1 base short and J 8 bases short, with 14 bases between. Germline-derived CDR1 and CDR2 are SGHVT and SQSDAQ. This CDR3 has 14 residues. The CDR3, as DNA: TGTGCCAGCAGCTTAGGGCGGGGAGTCGTGGGCTACACCTTC. Protein: CASSLGRGVVGYTF.

This clonotype has ten or more counts. V is TRBV6-2 or TRBV6-3 and J is TRBJ1-1; D is possibly TRBD1 (5 bases). Germline values: CDR1 MNHEY, CDR2 SVGEGT. Trimming removed 4 bases from V and 5 bases from J, with 14 bases in between. The CDR3 totals 14 residues. The DNA for the CDR3 is TGTGCCAGCAGTTCCCCAGGGAAGAAGACTGAAGCTTTCTTT. Translation gives CASSSPGKKTEAFF.